Each of the 22 T cell receptor beta chains below was sequenced from the same sample in a study of cytomegalovirus exposure and HLA in healthy donors. In the PCR, 60 Vbeta and 13 Jbeta primers were used. Some clones are missing from TCRdb's copy, which holds only in-frame ones; the method was immunoSEQ multiplex PCR. The sample consists of approximately 81,000 clones, approximately 84% of them appearing once. Sample: PBMCs. Receptors were obtained from a woman aged 50 to 60 in good health and CMV-seronegative.

The J gene is TRBJ1-4, the V gene TRBV7-8; TRBD1 agrees at 7 bases. There are 16 residues in the CDR3. Germline values: CDR1 SGHVS, CDR2 FQNEAQ. Germline trimming cut 1 base from V and 2 bases from J; bases unmatched to any gene: 4. The CDR3 DNA reads TGTGCCAGCAGCTTAGAAACAGGGGATACTAATGAAAAACTGTTTTTT. Amino acids: CASSLETGDTNEKLFF.

This clone was picked up one time. The rearrangement joins TRBV12-5 to TRBJ2-1, with D maybe TRBD1 (6 bases). Germline V gene data show CDR1 as LGHNT and CDR2 as FRNRAP. The length of the CDR3 is 11 residues. V lost 5 bases and J lost 8, with 7 bases in between. This CDR3 is CASGEGDEQFF. DNA of the CDR3: TGTGCTAGTGGTGAGGGGGATGAGCAGTTCTTC.

The chain is built from TRBV7-8 and TRBJ1-2, with 9 bases matching TRBD1. Germline loops: CDR1 SGHVS, CDR2 FQNEAQ. Trimming at V came to 1 base and at J to 2 bases, leaving 8 bases not matched to a gene. The CDR3 totals 17 residues. CDR3 DNA sequence: TGTGCCAGCAGCTTAGTTCCGGACAGGGGTCGGAACTATGGCTACACCTTC. Protein: CASSLVPDRGRNYGYTF.

J is TRBJ1-1 and V is TRBV7-2; D ambiguous. The germline gives CDR1 SGHTA, CDR2 FQGNSA. This CDR3 comprises 11 residues. Trimming pared 7 bases from V and 2 bases from J, leaving 5 bases between. The CDR3 spells CASTINTEAFF. CDR3 bases: TGTGCCAGCACCATCAACACTGAAGCTTTCTTT.

This clone was seen more than once but under ten times. The V and J genes are TRBV14 and TRBJ2-2; 9 positions match TRBD1. The CDR3 consists of 16 residues. CDR1 is SGHDN, CDR2 FVKESK, per germline. V shed 4 bases and J 5 bases; nucleotides not matched to a gene: 8. This CDR3 reads CASSPDRGAWTGELFF. CDR3 sequence (DNA): TGTGCCAGCAGCCCGGACAGGGGAGCTTGGACCGGGGAGCTGTTTTTT.

The chain combines TRBV2 with TRBJ1-3; D not certain. Trimming shortened V by 3 bases and J by 4 bases, and 10 bases separated the two germline ends. The length of the CDR3 is 14 residues. Germline loops: CDR1 SNHLY, CDR2 FYNNEI. The CDR3 bases are TGTGCCAGCAGTGAGAGGGTAATCGGAAACACCATATATTTT. Encoded protein: CASSERVIGNTIYF.

This chain joins TRBV27 and TRBJ1-1; 8 bases fit TRBD1. Per the germline V gene, CDR1 is MNHEY and CDR2 is SMNVEV (reference sequence). The trim removed 6 bases at V and 2 bases at J, leaving 14 bases unmatched. This CDR3 contains 17 residues. The DNA for the CDR3 is TGTGCCAGCAGATCGGGACAGGCTAGATTATTCAACACTGAAGCTTTCTTT. It encodes CASRSGQARLFNTEAFF.

V and J are TRBV7-2 and TRBJ2-1; 14 bases agree with TRBD2. Germline CDR1 SGHTA, CDR2 FQGNSA. J gave up 0 bases and V 0 bases, and 4 bases lay outside the gene matches. The CDR3 has 19 residues. The CDR3 bases are TGTGCCAGCAGCTTAGCAGGGACTAGCGGGAGTCTCTCCTACAATGAGCAGTTCTTC. This sequence encodes CASSLAGTSGSLSYNEQFF.

This chain joins TRBV2 and TRBJ1-2; TRBD1 matches 12 bases. V was clipped by 7 bases and J by 4 bases; unmatched bases: 13. The CDR3 totals 17 residues. The V gene's germline CDR1 is SNHLY and CDR2 FYNNEI. CDR3 nucleotides: TGTGCCAGCATTTCCGGGACAGGGGGCGCGGGGATCTATGGCTACACCTTC. Translation: CASISGTGGAGIYGYTF.

The V gene is TRBV19, the J gene TRBJ2-2; 15 nucleotides agree with TRBD2. Germline trimming cut 7 bases from V and 5 bases from J; bases unmatched to any gene: 8. The CDR3 runs 17 residues. In germline, CDR1 is LNHDA, CDR2 SQIVND (reference sequence). The CDR3 DNA reads TGTGCCAGTACCCGGACTAGCGGGGGGGAAGGTACCGGGGAGCTGTTTTTT. Its translation: CASTRTSGGEGTGELFF.

The chain recombines TRBV7-2 with TRBJ2-1; 7 bases line up with TRBD2. This CDR3 region has 15 residues. J was trimmed by 2 bases and V by 1 base; bases with no gene match: 2. CDR1 and CDR2 from the germline V gene are SGHTA and FQGNSA. The DNA of the CDR3 is TGTGCCAGCAGCTTAGAAGCGGGGCCCTACAATGAGCAGTTCTTC. Protein: CASSLEAGPYNEQFF.

The genes are TRBV2 and TRBJ2-2, with D hard to call. The length of the CDR3 is 14 residues. Trimming took 4 bases from V and 0 from J, leaving 6 bases between them. CDR1 is SNHLY, CDR2 FYNNEI, per germline. Here the CDR3 reads CASSALTNTGELFF. CDR3 sequence (DNA): TGTGCCAGCAGTGCCCTAACGAACACCGGGGAGCTGTTTTTT.

Concerning this clone: The junction departs from the called germline gene at one end, perhaps through a read error. The V call is TRBV7-7, the J call TRBJ1-4, with a tentative D call TRBD1 (6 bases). The CDR3 has 13 residues. CDR1 is SSHAT, CDR2 FNYEAQ, per germline (reference sequence). The CDR3: CASSLDRNEKLFF. CDR3 in DNA: TGTGCTAGCAGCTTAGACAGGAATGAAAAACTGTTTTTT.

The chain joins TRBV27 to TRBJ2-7; perhaps TRBD2 as D (6 bases). Germline-derived CDR1 and CDR2 are MNHEY and SMNVEV (reference sequence). This CDR3 comprises 13 residues. V dropped 6 bases and J dropped 0 bases, with 9 bases sitting between them. The CDR3 nucleotides read TGTGCCAGCAGGGGACTCCTCTCCTACGAGCAGTACTTC. Its protein is CASRGLLSYEQYF.

For the CDR3, the DNA is TGTGCCAGCAGGGAAAACAGTCTTAATTCACCCCTCCACTTT. Protein: CASRENSLNSPLHF. J is TRBJ1-6 and V is TRBV2; D is ambiguous. Germline V gene data show CDR1 as SNHLY and CDR2 as FYNNEI. The germline V and J ends were trimmed by 6 bases and 6 bases, with 12 bases remaining between them. The CDR3 is 14 residues long. Full variable domain (outside the CDR3, taken from reference TRBV2 and TRBJ1-6): EPEVTQTPSHQVTQMGQEVILRCVPISNHLYFYWYRQILGQKVEFLVSFYNNEISEKSEIFDDQFSVERPDGSNFTLKIRSTKLEDSAMYFCASRENSLNSPLHFGNGTRLTVT.

The rearrangement links TRBV4-2 to TRBJ2-3, with D possibly matching TRBD2 (5 bases). Trimming took off 0 bases at V and 5 bases at J, with 9 bases between the two ends. Per the germline V gene, CDR1 is LGHNA and CDR2 is YNFKEQ. The CDR3 covers 14 residues. DNA for the CDR3: TGTGCCAGCAGCCAAGAGGCTGGAGGAGATACGCAGTATTTT. It translates to CASSQEAGGDTQYF.

The chain recombines TRBV15 with TRBJ2-7; TRBD1 matches 11 bases. CDR3 size: 14 residues. J lost 4 bases, V lost 5 bases, and 4 bases had no gene match. Germline-derived CDR1 and CDR2 are LNHNV and YYDKDF (reference sequence). The CDR3 reads CATSFGTGGYEQYV. Here the CDR3 DNA reads TGTGCCACCAGCTTCGGGACAGGGGGTTACGAGCAGTACGTC.

The chain links TRBV6-1 to TRBJ1-6; 7 bases are a match to TRBD1. The CDR3 is made up of 14 amino acids. Trimming took 4 bases from V and 7 from J; bases not matched to a gene: 4. Germline V gene data show CDR1 as MNHNS and CDR2 as SASEGT. The CDR3 nucleotides are TGTGCCAGCAGTGTGGGACAGTCGAATTCACCCCTCCACTTT. The encoded protein is CASSVGQSNSPLHF.

This clone was seen only a few times. This chain joins TRBV25-1 and TRBJ2-1, with TRBD2 matching 13 bases. Unmatched junction bases numbered 8, after V lost 1 base and J lost 5 bases. Germline V gene data show CDR1 as MGHDK and CDR2 as SYGVNS. This CDR3 has 18 residues. This chain's CDR3 is CASSEFDSGTSGNNEQFF. In nucleotides, the CDR3 is TGTGCCAGCAGTGAATTTGACAGCGGGACTAGCGGGAACAATGAGCAGTTCTTC. Full variable domain (rest looked up from reference TRBV25-1 and TRBJ2-1): EADIYQTPRYLVIGTGKKITLECSQTMGHDKMYWYQQDPGMELHLIHYSYGVNSTEKGDLSSESTVSRIRTEHFPLTLESARPSHTSQYLCASSEFDSGTSGNNEQFFGPGTRLTVL.

The chain recombines TRBV7-3 with TRBJ2-5; TRBD2 might be the D (5 bases). The CDR3 consists of 13 residues. Trimming shortened V by 3 bases and J by 4 bases, and 9 bases separated the two germline ends. From germline, CDR1 is SGHTA and CDR2 FQGTGA. This chain's CDR3 is CASSFRGGETQYF. The CDR3 nucleotides read TGTGCCAGCAGCTTCCGGGGTGGAGAGACCCAGTACTTC. The complete variable domain, with remaining parts taken from reference TRBV7-3 and TRBJ2-5, reads GAGVSQTPSNKVTEKGKYVELRCDPISGHTALYWYRQSLGQGPEFLIYFQGTGAADDSGLPNDRFFAVRPEGSVSTLKIQRTERGDSAVYLCASSFRGGETQYFGPGTRLLVL.

This clone was found once. The rearrangement uses TRBV5-6 and TRBJ1-1, with 9 bases matching TRBD1. The CDR3 totals 16 residues. Unmatched junction bases numbered 10, after V lost 4 bases and J lost 3 bases. Looked up from germline, CDR1 is SGHDT and CDR2 is YYEEEE. The CDR3 DNA follows: TGTGCCAGCAGCCCCGGGACAGGGATGGGGGACACTGAAGCTTTCTTT. Encoded protein: CASSPGTGMGDTEAFF.

The rearrangement links TRBV2 to TRBJ1-3; possibly TRBD1 for D (6 bases). The CDR3 extends over 16 amino acids. Trimming removed 5 bases at V and 0 bases at J, with 14 bases between. The germline gives CDR1 SNHLY, CDR2 FYNNEI. CDR3 residues: CASSSTRGYSGNTIYF. CDR3 sequence (DNA): TGTGCCAGCAGTTCAACAAGGGGGTACTCTGGAAACACCATATATTTT.